These T cell receptor beta chains were read from a single sample in a study of blood T cell repertoires in COVID-19. TCRdb keeps only in-frame clones here, not all; method: immunoSEQ multiplex PCR. The sample comprises 250,000 or so clones, 70% to 90% of which are singletons, and 1.5% to 2% rests with the top ten. Input material: PBMCs or T cells enriched from blood (not recorded which). All receptors derive from a woman aged 50 to 65 who had recovered from COVID-19. The CDR3 runs from the conserved cysteine through the conserved F or W. D genes are given only for firm matches. Size is omitted from some rows. Given values are once, few, many or a class for expanded clones.

DNA,CDR3,D,J,V,size
TGTGCCAGCAGTTTTCAATCCGAGGGTGGCTACACCTTC,CASSFQSEGGYTF,-,TRBJ1-2,TRBV28,-
TGTGCCAGCAGCTTAGAAGCGGTAGAGACCCAGTACTTC,CASSLEAVETQYF,-,TRBJ2-5,TRBV7-6,-
TGTGCCAGCAGTACCCAGGGGGGATACCCGGGGAGCAATCAGCCCCAGCATTTT,CASSTQGGYPGSNQPQHF,TRBD1,TRBJ1-5,TRBV28,-
TGTGCCAGCAGCTTGGTGCCAGGGGACACAGATACGCAGTATTTT,CASSLVPGDTDTQYF,-,TRBJ2-3,TRBV5-5,-
TGTGCCAGCAGCTTCTCGGATACGCAGTATTTT,CASSFSDTQYF,-,TRBJ2-3,TRBV13,few
TGTGCCAGCAGCCCCGGGACATTTTCCTACAATGAGCAGTTCTTC,CASSPGTFSYNEQFF,-,TRBJ2-1,TRBV5-5,-
TGTGCCAGTAGTCCCGAGGTCAGGGGGATCAACGAGCAGTACTTC,CASSPEVRGINEQYF,TRBD1,TRBJ2-7,TRBV19,-
TGTGCCAGCAGCTTGTCCCTCGACAGGGCCGTAGAGCAGTACTTC,CASSLSLDRAVEQYF,TRBD1,TRBJ2-7,TRBV5-5,once
TGTGCCATCCAGAGGACAGGGGACACTGAAGCTTTCTTT,CAIQRTGDTEAFF,TRBD1,TRBJ1-1,TRBV10-3,-
TGTGCCAGCAGTTTAAGGGGGGGGTTGAACACTGAAGCTTTCTTT,CASSLRGGLNTEAFF,-,TRBJ1-1,TRBV27,-
TGTGCCACCGCGAGTTTCGGGAATGAGCAGTTCTTC,CATASFGNEQFF,-,TRBJ2-1,TRBV24-1,-
TGTGCCAGCAGCCCCCACAAGCGGGAGAGCTCCTACAATGAGCAGTTCTTC,CASSPHKRESSYNEQFF,TRBD2,TRBJ2-1,TRBV9,-
TGTGCCAGCAGCAAAGAGGGGGAACTAGCGGGAGAGAGGGGCTACAATGAGCAGTTCTTC,CASSKEGELAGERGYNEQFF,-,TRBJ2-1,TRBV21-1,-
TGTGCCAGCTCACCACCCGGACTAGCGGCGAGGGGAGATACGCAGTATTTT,CASSPPGLAARGDTQYF,TRBD2,TRBJ2-3,TRBV18,-
TGTGCCAGCAGTGGGGGACTCGACGACTACGAGCAGTACTTC,CASSGGLDDYEQYF,-,TRBJ2-7,TRBV28,-
TGTGCCAGCAGCTTAGGCTATTCCTACGAGCAGTACTTC,CASSLGYSYEQYF,-,TRBJ2-7,TRBV11-2,-
TGTGCCAGCTCATCCCTAGCGGGGGACTACGAGCAGTACTTC,CASSSLAGDYEQYF,TRBD2,TRBJ2-7,TRBV18,-
TGTGCTAGCAGCTTAGCTGAGGGTCGGGAGACCCAGTACTTC,CASSLAEGRETQYF,-,TRBJ2-5,TRBV7-7,-
TGCGCCAGCAGCCTGACTAGCGGGAGCATCGGGCAGTTCTTC,CASSLTSGSIGQFF,TRBD2,TRBJ2-1,TRBV5-1,once
TGTGCCAGTAGAGGGTCGGGACAGAATCAGCCCCAGCATTTT,CASRGSGQNQPQHF,TRBD1,TRBJ1-5,TRBV19,-
TGTGCCAGCAGCTGTCCCGGGACAGTTAACTATGGCTACACCTTC,CASSCPGTVNYGYTF,-,TRBJ1-2,TRBV21-1,few
TGTGCCAGCAGCTTGGACGCAGGGCCCGGTGGCTACACCTTC,CASSLDAGPGGYTF,-,TRBJ1-2,TRBV5-4,-
TGTGCCACCAGTGATGCCGGACAGGGAACCTACGAGCAGTACTTC,CATSDAGQGTYEQYF,TRBD1,TRBJ2-7,TRBV24-1,-
TGTGCCACCAGCACAGGGTTGACGATTAATGAAAAACTGTTTTTT,CATSTGLTINEKLFF,-,TRBJ1-4,TRBV15,-
TGTGCCAGCAGCTTGACCTGGGGGGGCGCTTCAGGAGGCTACACCTTC,CASSLTWGGASGGYTF,-,TRBJ1-2,TRBV7-2,-
TGTGCCAGCAGTTTGAATAGGCAGGGAAAGAAGGCTTTCTTT,CASSLNRQGKKAFF,-,TRBJ1-1,TRBV28,-
TGTGCCAGCTCACCACCAGCAGGGGGCCAAGAGACCCAGTACTTC,CASSPPAGGQETQYF,TRBD1,TRBJ2-5,TRBV18,-
TGTGCCAGCAGCTTCGGGGAGGGGGAGCTGTTTTTT,CASSFGEGELFF,-,TRBJ2-2,TRBV7-3,-
TGTGCCAGCAGCCCAGGGGGACTAGCGGGAGTCACAGATACGCAGTATTTT,CASSPGGLAGVTDTQYF,TRBD2,TRBJ2-3,TRBV5-4,-
TGTGCCAGCAGCTTAGGATTTCGGCGGGGGCGGGATACGCAGTATTTT,CASSLGFRRGRDTQYF,-,TRBJ2-3,TRBV13,-
TGTGCTAGCAGCTCCGACAGTCTTGTCCTGAGCACAGATACGCAGTATTTT,CASSSDSLVLSTDTQYF,-,TRBJ2-3,TRBV7-7,few
TGTGCCAGCAGCTTAGAATCCGGGGGGGCCGAGCAGTACTTC,CASSLESGGAEQYF,TRBD2,TRBJ2-7,TRBV11-2,-
TGTGCCAGCAGCTCCCCATCGGCGGTTAGTCCAGTCGAGCAGTACTTC,CASSSPSAVSPVEQYF,-,TRBJ2-7,TRBV28,few
TGTGCCAGCAGCCCCGGGGGAGGACACAATAATTCACCCCTCCACTTT,CASSPGGGHNNSPLHF,-,TRBJ1-6,TRBV28,once
TGTGCCACCAGCCGCCGGGACTTGTACAATGAGCAGTTCTTC,CATSRRDLYNEQFF,-,TRBJ2-1,TRBV15,once
TGTGCCATCAGTGAGCGGGGGGTATACAGGGACGAAGCTTTCTTT,CAISERGVYRDEAFF,-,TRBJ1-1,TRBV10-3,once
TGTGCCGGGTGCCCAGCAGGGGGGTCATATAGCAATCAGCCCCAGCATTTT,CAGCPAGGSYSNQPQHF,TRBD1,TRBJ1-5,TRBV28,few
TGTGCCAGCAGCTTTTGGTCGGGGGGAGGAAGCTATGGCTACACCTTC,CASSFWSGGGSYGYTF,-,TRBJ1-2,TRBV7-2,once
TGTGCCAGCAGTTCGTGGGGAGGGGCAGGCACCGGGGAGCTGTTTTTT,CASSSWGGAGTGELFF,TRBD2,TRBJ2-2,TRBV6-5,-
TGTGCCAGCAGCACGGACAGGAGAGCCTCTGGAAACACCATATATTTT,CASSTDRRASGNTIYF,TRBD1,TRBJ1-3,TRBV5-6,-
TGTGCCAGCATACCAGGGGCCCGCACAGATACGCAGTATTTT,CASIPGARTDTQYF,-,TRBJ2-3,TRBV28,-
TGTGCCAGCAGCCTAGTAACGGGGGGGCGCCCGGAGCAGTTCTTC,CASSLVTGGRPEQFF,TRBD2,TRBJ2-1,TRBV6-6,-
TGTGCCAGCAGTGAACTCCCAGCTGAAGCTTTCTTT,CASSELPAEAFF,-,TRBJ1-1,TRBV6-1,-